The clone carrying this T cell receptor beta chain came up a few times. Its specificity is unknown. This entry is derived from a study of identical twins. Regarding the study as a whole: Cross-sectional statistics, not tracking of the same donors, supported the conclusions. Models underestimated out-of-frame TCR alpha sharing in monozygotic twins.

CDR3 length: 14 residues. V trimming: 6 bases; J trimming: 3 bases; junction bases outside the gene matches: 10. Per the germline V gene, CDR1 is SQVTM and CDR2 is ANQGSEA. With template switching, a universal primer site was added, and the cDNA carried unique molecular identifiers. TCRdb redid the calling of the 5' RACE reads with MiXCR, one entry per CDR3 protein. The sample records some 500,000 distinct CDR3 sequences, roughly an eighth being singletons. The sample was also reused in another study, on yellow fever vaccine responses in identical twins. In that study: Convergence reportedly seemed to mark part of the twins' vaccine T cell response, with personalization marking the rest.

The TCR sequence derives from a woman aged 18-30 years in good health. The chain links TRBV29-1 to TRBJ2-5; TRBD2 matches at 7 bases. The material sequenced was CD4+ T cells sorted from blood. The CDR3 DNA is TGCAGCGTCTCCACTTCTAGCGGTAAAGAGACCCAGTACTTC. It codes for CSVSTSSGKETQYF.